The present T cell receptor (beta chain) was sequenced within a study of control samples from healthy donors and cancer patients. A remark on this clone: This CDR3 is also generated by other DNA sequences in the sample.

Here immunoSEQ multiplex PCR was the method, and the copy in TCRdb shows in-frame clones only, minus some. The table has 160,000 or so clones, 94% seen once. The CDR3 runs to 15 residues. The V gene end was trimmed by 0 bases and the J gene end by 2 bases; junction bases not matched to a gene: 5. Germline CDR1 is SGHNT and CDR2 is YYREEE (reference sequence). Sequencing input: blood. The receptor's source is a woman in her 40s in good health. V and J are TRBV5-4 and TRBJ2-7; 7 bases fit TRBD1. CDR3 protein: CASSLGGQGAYEQYF. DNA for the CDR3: TGTGCCAGCAGCTTGGGGGGGCAGGGGGCCTACGAGCAGTACTTC.